This T cell receptor beta chain was identified during a study of beta chain features in type 1 diabetes. Study-wide points: Among patients with Type 1 diabetes, TCRB CDR3s were moderately but significantly shorter in every one of the four CD4+ subsets. PCR, the amplification step, might favor shorter templates, equally in patients and controls.

CDR3 size: 14 residues. CDR1 and CDR2 from the germline V gene are SQVTM and ANQGSEA. J gave up 5 bases and V 1 base, and 8 bases lay outside the gene matches. Reverse transcribing all isolated RNA meant expressed TCRB transcripts were sequenced. The method was immunoSEQ multiplex PCR; TCRdb's version includes in-frame clones alone and lacks a portion of them. This sample has roughly 180,000 clones, with about 7.8% found just once. CD45RO/CCR7/CD25/CD127/CD95/CD27 staining was used to isolate CD4+ naive, central memory, regulatory and stem cell-like memory cells by sorting. As regards this clone: Its antigen is not known.

The chain carries TRBV29-1 and TRBJ2-7; TRBD1 agrees at 7 bases. The clonotype originates from a woman in her thirties or forties with type 1 diabetes. What was sequenced was central memory CD4+ T cells from blood. CDR3: CSVEVRGRVNEQYF. Written as DNA, the CDR3 is TGCAGCGTTGAAGTCAGGGGGAGAGTTAACGAGCAGTACTTC.